This TCR beta chain was captured by sequencing in a study of blood T cell repertoires in COVID-19. Background on the study: Collection of acute and convalescent COVID-19 samples took place in the United States, Italy and Spain. Sample material is recorded as cDNA or gDNA derived from T cells, B-cell-depleted T cells, or PBMCs.

The CDR3 is 13 residues long. V trimming: 5 bases; J trimming: 7 bases; junction bases outside the gene matches: 4. CDR1 is LNHDA, CDR2 SQIVND, per germline (reference sequence). Repertoires were generated with immunoSEQ multiplex PCR, while TCRdb's copy carries only in-frame clones and drops some. The sample gives roughly 90,000 clones, approximately 81% of which show up once; around 39% is in the top ten. This clonotype was sampled from a man older than 75 with acute or convalescent COVID-19. The sample taken for sequencing was peripheral blood. The V call is TRBV19, the J call TRBJ2-1, with TRBD1 matching over 8 bases. The CDR3 sequence: CASSVQGGNEQFF. The CDR3 bases are TGTGCCAGTAGTGTACAGGGGGGTAATGAGCAGTTCTTC.